Each of the 20 T cell receptor beta chains below was sequenced from the same sample in a study of blood T cell repertoires in COVID-19. Clones were read by immunoSEQ multiplex PCR, and TCRdb kept only the in-frame ones, dropping some. Among roughly 250,000 clones, about 85% were seen once, and the ten largest hold 2.5% to 3%. Sequencing input: PBMCs or T cells enriched from blood (not recorded which). Every receptor here comes from a woman aged 50 to 60 who had recovered from COVID-19.

CDR3 in amino acids: CASSSQGLAGYTDTQYF. CDR3 coding DNA: TGTGCCAGCAGTTCGCAGGGACTAGCGGGATACACAGATACGCAGTATTTT. The rearrangement uses TRBV27 and TRBJ2-3, with 13 positions matching TRBD2. Germline CDR1 reads MNHEY; CDR2 reads SMNVEV (reference sequence). The CDR3 contains 17 residues. Trimming at V came to 4 bases and at J to 2 bases, leaving 6 bases not matched to a gene.

The gene calls are TRBV18 and TRBJ2-7; no firm D call. The V gene lost 0 bases and the J gene lost 4 bases, with 13 bases spanning the gap. The CDR3 spans 15 residues. Per germline, CDR1 KGHSH and CDR2 LQKENI. This CDR3 reads CASSPPSLLSYEQYF. The CDR3 region has the DNA TGTGCCAGCTCACCACCGTCTCTACTCTCATACGAGCAGTACTTC.

This clone was seen only once. The chain is built from TRBV4-3 and TRBJ2-1; TRBD2 agrees at 7 bases. The CDR3 consists of 18 residues. The ends lost 1 base at V and 7 bases at J; junction bases unmatched: 16. Germline V gene lookup returns CDR1 LGHNA and CDR2 YSLEER. The CDR3 DNA reads as TGCGCCAGCAGCCAAGGCGGTGGGAGGGGTAGTGCTGATAATGAGCAGTTCTTC. It specifies CASSQGGGRGSADNEQFF.

The J gene is TRBJ2-1, the V gene TRBV12-3 or TRBV12-4; D gene ambiguous. V gave up 3 bases and J gave up 10 bases, with 4 bases separating them. The CDR3 extends over 10 amino acids. The CDR3 here is CASSFSEQFF. For the CDR3, the DNA is TGTGCCAGCAGTTTTAGCGAGCAGTTCTTC.

As concerns this clone: The same CDR3 can be traced to other DNA sequences in this sample. The rearrangement uses TRBV5-1 and TRBJ1-1; D may be TRBD1 (5 bases). The CDR3 is 14 residues long. Between the trimmed V and J ends, which lost 0 bases and 3 bases, there was a span of 9 bases. CDR1 is SGHRS, CDR2 YFSETQ, per germline. The CDR3 nucleotides read TGCGCCAGCAGCTTGGCCGGGGGATACACTGAAGCTTTCTTT. Residues: CASSLAGGYTEAFF.

The chain carries TRBV5-6 and TRBJ1-2; D gene unclear. The CDR3 sequence is 13 residues long. The germline V and J ends were trimmed by 4 bases and 4 bases, with 11 bases remaining between them. Germline lookup yields CDR1 SGHDT and CDR2 YYEEEE. In nucleotides, the CDR3 is TGTGCCAGCAGCAGCGGACTTGCCTATGGCTACACCTTC. Translating it yields CASSSGLAYGYTF.

This chain links TRBV6-2 or TRBV6-3 with TRBJ2-7; 8 bases match TRBD1. Germline loops: CDR1 MNHEY, CDR2 SVGEGT. After removal of 2 bases from V and 3 bases from J, the junction contained 3 bases not matched to a gene. The CDR3 loop spans 14 amino acids. CDR3 sequence (DNA): TGTGCCAGCAGTTACCGGGACAGGATCTACGAGCAGTACTTC. This gives the protein CASSYRDRIYEQYF.

This chain links TRBV28 with TRBJ2-7; 7 positions match TRBD1. Germline CDR1 reads MDHEN; CDR2 reads SYDVKM. With 7 bases clipped from V and 6 bases from J, the junction kept 6 bases outside the gene matches. The CDR3 extends over 12 amino acids. CDR3 region: CASTGDSFEQYF. For the CDR3, the DNA is TGTGCCAGCACCGGGGACAGTTTCGAGCAGTACTTC.

The chain has TRBV11-2 and TRBJ2-2; D not resolved. V was shortened by 2 bases and J by 0 bases, with 7 bases between the two germline ends. The CDR3 has 15 amino acids. The germline gives CDR1 SGHAT, CDR2 FQNNGV. The CDR3 nucleotides are TGTGCCAGCAGCTTATTGGCAGCGAACACCGGGGAGCTGTTTTTT. It specifies CASSLLAANTGELFF.

The J gene is TRBJ1-6, the V gene TRBV4-1; 9 bases match TRBD1. CDR3 length equals 17 residues. J lost 8 bases, V lost 0 bases, and 8 bases had no gene match. The germline CDR1 and CDR2 sequences are MGHRA and YSYEKL. CDR3 amino acids: CASSQDNSGTGYSPLHF. Written as DNA, the CDR3 is TGCGCCAGCAGCCAAGACAATTCCGGGACAGGGTATTCACCCCTCCACTTT.

This chain connects TRBV3-1 (or the pseudogene TRBV3-2) to TRBJ2-1; D not resolved. The germline V gene has CDR1 LGHDT and CDR2 YNNKEL (reference sequence). The germline V and J ends were trimmed by 2 bases and 9 bases, with 8 bases remaining between them. The CDR3 consists of 12 residues. The CDR3 loop is CASSQSASEQFF. DNA of the CDR3: TGTGCCAGCAGCCAATCAGCGTCTGAGCAGTTCTTC.

V and J are TRBV18 and TRBJ1-2; 7 bases align to TRBD1. Trimming removed 10 bases from V and 0 bases from J; junction bases left unmatched: 17. The CDR3 extends over 17 amino acids. CDR1 is KGHSH and CDR2 is LQKENI in the germline V gene. CDR3 in DNA: TGTGCCACCGCCCCGCGGACAGGCCTTACAACTAACTATGGCTACACCTTC. Translated: CATAPRTGLTTNYGYTF.

The V and J genes are TRBV2 and TRBJ2-2; 7 bases match TRBD1. The CDR3 is made up of 15 amino acids. V lost 6 bases, J lost 1 base, and 5 bases stayed unmatched. The germline CDR1 and CDR2 sequences are SNHLY and FYNNEI. The CDR3 DNA reads TGTGCCAGCAGGCTTCGGACAGGGAACACCGGGGAGCTGTTTTTT. Its protein is CASRLRTGNTGELFF.

This chain joins TRBV6-5 and TRBJ1-6; 8 bases fit TRBD1. The V gene end was trimmed by 6 bases and the J gene end by 11 bases; junction bases not matched to a gene: 6. Germline V gene sequence: CDR1 MNHEY, CDR2 SVGAGI. The CDR3 loop spans 13 amino acids. The CDR3 nucleotides are TGTGCCAGCAGGGGACAGGTCGAAGCACCCCTCCACTTT. Protein sequence: CASRGQVEAPLHF.

The rearrangement links TRBV19 to TRBJ1-1; 11 positions agree with TRBD1. The length of the CDR3 is 12 residues. Germline lookup yields CDR1 LNHDA and CDR2 SQIVND (reference sequence). The trim removed 2 bases at V and 14 bases at J, leaving 4 bases unmatched. This CDR3 reads CASSIWTGGRFF. The DNA of the CDR3 is TGTGCCAGTAGTATATGGACAGGGGGCCGCTTCTTT.

This clone is a singleton in its sample. V and J are TRBV6-5 and TRBJ1-2, with a possible D match to TRBD1 (5 bases). V lost 2 bases and J 4 bases, leaving 8 bases between the germline ends. This CDR3 is 13 amino acids long. Germline CDR1 reads MNHEY; CDR2 reads SVGAGI. In DNA, the CDR3 is TGTGCCAGCAGTTACGGAGGGGCCTATGGCTACACCTTC. Protein sequence: CASSYGGAYGYTF.

J is TRBJ1-1 and V is TRBV27; 10 positions match TRBD1. This CDR3 comprises 13 residues. V lost 5 bases, J lost 6 bases, and 3 bases stayed unmatched. Germline V CDR1 and CDR2: MNHEY, SMNVEV (reference sequence). The CDR3 region is CASSPGTGAEAFF. The CDR3 DNA follows: TGTGCCAGCAGTCCAGGGACAGGGGCTGAAGCTTTCTTT.

This chain connects TRBV3-1 (or the pseudogene TRBV3-2) to TRBJ1-5; 12 bases align to TRBD1. This CDR3 region has 18 residues. Germline V CDR1 and CDR2: LGHDT, YNNKEL (reference sequence). V was pared by 4 bases and J by 0 bases, with 7 bases of the junction left unmatched. CDR3 bases: TGTGCCAGCAGCCCGGGACAGGGGGCCCAGTATAGCAATCAGCCCCAGCATTTT. This codes for CASSPGQGAQYSNQPQHF.

A few counts support this clone. The rearrangement uses TRBV6-5 and TRBJ1-2, with 10 positions matching TRBD1. Looked up from germline, CDR1 is MNHEY and CDR2 is SVGAGI. The CDR3 has 15 amino acids. V dropped 2 bases and J dropped 8; count of bases not matched to a gene: 8. This chain's CDR3 is CASSYKDRGIGGYTF. The CDR3 nucleotides read TGTGCCAGCAGTTACAAGGACAGGGGGATTGGAGGCTACACCTTC.

This chain links TRBV7-3 with TRBJ1-6, with D perhaps TRBD1 (6 bases). CDR3 length equals 15 residues. Germline V CDR1 and CDR2: SGHTA, FQGTGA. V was clipped by 1 base and J by 7 bases, with 11 bases between them. CDR3 protein: CASSLMGRGNSPLHF. The CDR3 region has the DNA TGTGCCAGCAGCTTAATGGGCAGGGGAAATTCACCCCTCCACTTT.